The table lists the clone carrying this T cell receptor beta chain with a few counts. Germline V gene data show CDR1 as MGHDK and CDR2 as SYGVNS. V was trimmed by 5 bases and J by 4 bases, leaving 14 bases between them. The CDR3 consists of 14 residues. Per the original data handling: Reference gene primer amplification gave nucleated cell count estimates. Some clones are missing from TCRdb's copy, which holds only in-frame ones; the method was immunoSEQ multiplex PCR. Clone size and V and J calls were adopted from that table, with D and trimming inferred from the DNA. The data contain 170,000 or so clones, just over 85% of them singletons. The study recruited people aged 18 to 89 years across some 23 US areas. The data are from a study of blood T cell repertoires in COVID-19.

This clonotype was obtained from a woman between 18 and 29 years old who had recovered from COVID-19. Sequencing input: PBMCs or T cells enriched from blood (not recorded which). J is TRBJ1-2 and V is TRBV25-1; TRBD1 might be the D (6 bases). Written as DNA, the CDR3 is TGTGCCAGCAGTTCTACAGGGATAGTCTATGGCTACACCTTC. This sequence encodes CASSSTGIVYGYTF.